This record concerns one TCR beta chain sequence. Antigen unknown. The sample is drawn from a study of shared clonotypes between healthy human individuals. Trimming removed 1 base from V and 12 bases from J; junction bases left unmatched: 12. Germline CDR1 MNHEY, CDR2 SVGAGI. There are 14 residues in the CDR3. The study's findings and limits: Only a few donors were included, so the genetic and exposure-history diversity represented was limited.

Among the unsorted PBMC samples, replicate PCRs used around 270 ng DNA, roughly 30,000 T cell genomes. Sequencing on ten immunoSEQ deep assay plates was performed for unsorted PBMC DNA. TCRdb's copy holds only in-frame clones and misses some; the assay was immunoSEQ multiplex PCR. The sample holds 550,000 to 600,000 clones, around 76% seen once. Sequencing input: PBMCs. This chain joins TRBV6-5 and TRBJ2-7; 7 bases line up with TRBD2. The receptor was derived from a woman aged 40-49 years in good health. Some clones in this sample may be carry-over from other donors' samples. In nucleotides, the CDR3 is TGTGCCAGCAGTTACTTGCTCGGGGCGGGAGAGGTGTACTTC. Protein sequence: CASSYLLGAGEVYF.